This is a list of T cell receptor beta chains from one sample in a study of blood T cell repertoires in COVID-19. Profiling relied on immunoSEQ multiplex PCR, and the TCRdb table lists in-frame clones only, not all of them. The sample yields roughly 250,000 clones, about 86% seen once. Sequencing used peripheral blood. These receptors all stem from a woman of 80 years or more with acute or convalescent COVID-19. Each CDR3 is given with its conserved first and last residue. A D gene is named only where the DNA matches it firmly. Clone sizes are given selectively: once, few, many, or a class where the clone is expanded.

v_gene	d_gene	j_gene	abundance	CDR3aa	CDR3nt
TRBV12-3/TRBV12-4	.	TRBJ1-5	.	CASSLQGIQPQHF	TGTGCCAGCAGTCTGCAGGGGATTCAGCCCCAGCATTTT
TRBV25-1	.	TRBJ1-3	.	CASSESDRTGNTIYF	TGTGCCAGCAGTGAATCTGACAGGACTGGAAACACCATATATTTT
TRBV9	.	TRBJ1-1	.	CASSREIGGEAFF	TGTGCCAGCAGCCGAGAAATAGGGGGAGAAGCTTTCTTT
TRBV27	.	TRBJ1-2	.	CASSSRGNYGYTF	TGTGCCAGCAGTTCTCGCGGGAACTATGGCTACACCTTC
TRBV28	.	TRBJ2-3	.	CASSPPVWGRTDTQYF	TGTGCCAGCAGCCCTCCAGTGTGGGGGAGGACAGATACGCAGTATTTT
TRBV18	.	TRBJ1-5	.	CASSPLPGDQPQHF	TGTGCCAGCTCACCATTACCGGGGGATCAGCCCCAGCATTTT
TRBV4-1	TRBD2	TRBJ2-5	.	CASSQTPLGASGQETQYF	TGCGCCAGCAGCCAGACGCCCCTCGGGGCTAGCGGACAAGAGACCCAGTACTTC
TRBV6-5	TRBD1	TRBJ1-2	few	CASRPSRTGLYGYTF	TGTGCCAGCCGTCCTTCCCGGACAGGGCTTTATGGCTACACCTTC
TRBV18	.	TRBJ1-1	.	CASSLQQGNTEAFF	TGTGCCAGCTCATTACAACAGGGGAACACTGAAGCTTTCTTT
TRBV5-4	.	TRBJ1-1	.	CASSNRDLNTEAFF	TGTGCCAGCAGCAACAGGGACCTTAACACTGAAGCTTTCTTT
TRBV27	TRBD1	TRBJ1-2	few	CASRALGQGYGYTF	TGTGCCAGCCGGGCTTTGGGACAGGGGTATGGCTACACCTTC
TRBV19	.	TRBJ2-2	.	CASGGQLMMNTGELFF	TGTGCCAGCGGTGGGCAGCTTATGATGAACACCGGGGAGCTGTTTTTT
TRBV6-4	.	TRBJ2-7	.	CASSDQDYPSSYEQYF	TGTGCCAGCAGTGACCAGGACTACCCGAGCTCCTACGAGCAGTACTTC
TRBV11-2	.	TRBJ2-1	once	CASSLDLTGFVYNEQFF	TGTGCCAGCAGCTTAGACCTTACAGGGTTTGTCTACAATGAGCAGTTCTTC
TRBV6-1	TRBD1	TRBJ1-1	.	CASSEPGQGWGTEAFF	TGTGCCAGCAGTGAACCCGGACAGGGTTGGGGCACTGAAGCTTTCTTT
TRBV15	.	TRBJ2-2	.	CATSRDGQGKAGELFF	TGTGCCACCAGCAGAGATGGGCAGGGGAAGGCCGGGGAGCTGTTTTTT
TRBV20-1	.	TRBJ2-7	few	CSASPQDRAHEQYF	TGCAGTGCTAGTCCACAGGACCGGGCTCACGAGCAGTACTTC
TRBV28	TRBD1	TRBJ1-6	.	CASSTQSGGAISSPLHF	TGTGCCAGCAGCACCCAATCAGGGGGCGCAATCTCTTCACCCCTCCACTTT
TRBV7-9	TRBD2	TRBJ2-7	.	CASSQEGGYYEQYF	TGTGCCAGCAGCCAGGAGGGAGGGTACTACGAGCAGTACTTC
TRBV12-3/TRBV12-4	TRBD1	TRBJ2-1	few	CASSLQGASRLF	TGTGCCAGCAGTTTACAGGGGGCATCCCGACTCTTC
TRBV5-1	.	TRBJ2-4	once	CASSLELGLAKNIQYF	TGCGCCAGCAGCTTAGAACTAGGACTTGCCAAAAACATTCAGTACTTC
TRBV2	.	TRBJ1-3	few	CASSVGGNTIYF	TGTGCCAGCAGTGTCGGGGGAAACACCATATATTTT
TRBV9	TRBD1	TRBJ1-6	once	CASSRGQGEGILGSPLHF	TGTGCCAGCAGCAGGGGGCAGGGAGAGGGTATACTGGGTTCACCCCTCCACTTT
TRBV29-1	.	TRBJ2-3	.	CSVGLRGDTQYF	TGCAGCGTTGGCCTAAGGGGAGATACGCAGTATTTT
TRBV21-1	.	TRBJ2-7	.	CASSTGGRNYEQYF	TGTGCCAGCAGCACGGGGGGACGTAACTACGAGCAGTACTTC
TRBV27	TRBD2	TRBJ2-1	.	CASSSPGLAADEQFF	TGTGCCAGCAGTTCACCGGGACTAGCGGCCGATGAGCAGTTCTTC
TRBV4-1	TRBD1	TRBJ2-5	.	CASSHRGTGGPQYQETQYF	TGCGCCAGCAGTCACCGCGGGACAGGGGGGCCCCAGTACCAAGAGACCCAGTACTTC
TRBV2	.	TRBJ1-5	.	CASSEFSQGGQPQHF	TGTGCCAGCAGTGAATTCTCACAGGGTGGTCAGCCCCAGCATTTT
TRBV6-1	.	TRBJ1-6	.	CASSDRGNNSPLHF	TGTGCCAGCAGTGACAGGGGCAACAATTCACCCCTCCACTTT
TRBV19	.	TRBJ2-2	.	CASSIRGLGDTGELFF	TGTGCCAGTAGTATAAGGGGTTTGGGTGACACCGGGGAGCTGTTTTTT
TRBV11-2	.	TRBJ1-4	.	CASSPDLSEKLFF	TGTGCCAGCAGCCCGGACTTATCGGAAAAACTGTTTTTT
TRBV21-1	.	TRBJ1-6	.	CASSKGAGRDNSPLHF	TGTGCCAGCAGCAAAGGGGCAGGCAGAGATAATTCACCCCTCCACTTT
TRBV28	.	TRBJ1-1	.	CASSTRQPYTEAFF	TGTGCCAGCAGTACCCGACAGCCTTACACTGAAGCTTTCTTT
TRBV2	TRBD1	TRBJ1-1	.	CASTQGVWNTEAFF	TGTGCCAGCACCCAGGGGGTTTGGAACACTGAAGCTTTCTTT
TRBV10-3	TRBD1	TRBJ1-2	.	CAISETDRAGGYTF	TGTGCCATCAGTGAGACCGACAGGGCGGGCGGCTACACCTTC
TRBV7-3	TRBD2	TRBJ2-1	.	CASSPGTSALNEQFF	TGTGCCAGCAGCCCCGGGACTAGCGCCCTCAATGAGCAGTTCTTC
TRBV6-5	TRBD1	TRBJ2-3	.	CASNTGASTDTQYF	TGTGCCAGCAATACAGGGGCCAGCACAGATACGCAGTATTTT
TRBV19	.	TRBJ1-5	.	CASKGEGNQPQHF	TGTGCCAGTAAGGGGGAGGGGAATCAGCCCCAGCATTTT
TRBV6-1	.	TRBJ1-2	.	CASSPRVDYGYTF	TGTGCCAGCAGTCCCAGGGTAGACTATGGCTACACCTTC
TRBV10-1	.	TRBJ1-6	.	CASALGQGQYNSPLHF	TGCGCCAGCGCCCTGGGTCAGGGACAATATAATTCACCCCTCCACTTT
TRBV6-6	TRBD1	TRBJ1-3	few	CASSPLGTGLGNTIYF	TGTGCCAGCAGCCCCCTAGGGACAGGGTTAGGAAACACCATATATTTT
TRBV30	.	TRBJ1-5	.	CAWSVGEGSYSNQPQHF	TGTGCCTGGAGTGTAGGGGAGGGGAGTTATAGCAATCAGCCCCAGCATTTT
TRBV6-5	TRBD1	TRBJ1-1	.	CASKTGGWGTEAFF	TGTGCCAGCAAGACAGGGGGCTGGGGAACTGAAGCTTTCTTT
TRBV5-1	.	TRBJ2-2	few	CASSLTVGDTGELFF	TGCGCCAGCAGCTTGACGGTCGGGGACACCGGGGAGCTGTTTTTT